This record covers a single T cell receptor (beta chain). In germline, CDR1 is MNHEY, CDR2 SVGEGT. The length of the CDR3 is 14 residues. This entry belongs to a study of blood T cells in healthy people across ages. The use of a sample-barcoded 5' primer and a J-beta primer mix characterized a second PCR of about 7 to 12 cycles. TCRdb re-analysed the 5' RACE reads in MiXCR, keeping a single row per CDR3 protein. The table lists some 1,500,000 distinct CDR3 sequences, 35% to 45% of them singletons, with less than 5% in the top ten. The rearrangement joins TRBV6-2 or TRBV6-3 to TRBJ2-5, with 7 bases fitting TRBD2. The DNA end favors TRBJ2-7, so the J call may be wrong. The clonotype comes from a woman younger than 35 in good health. The sample consisted of blood. DNA for the CDR3: TGTGCCAGCAACTCGCACCGGGACTACCACGAGCAGTACTTC. Translated, it gives CASNSHRDYHEQYF.